The T cell receptor (beta chain) described here comes from a study of blood T cell repertoires in COVID-19. At the level of the study: Italy, Spain and the United States were the sources of the convalescent and acute COVID-19 samples.

Original handling: It was from reference gene primer amplification that nucleated cell counts were estimated. Clones were sequenced by immunoSEQ multiplex PCR, and TCRdb holds only the in-frame ones, with some missing. V and J calls plus clone size are reproduced from that table; the DNA served to infer D and trimming. The sample carries approximately 150,000 clones, 79% recorded once. V lost 1 base to trimming and J lost 7 bases, with 20 bases between them. Per germline, CDR1 SGHTA and CDR2 FQGTGA. The CDR3 sequence is 17 residues long. The rearrangement links TRBV7-3 to TRBJ2-1; D is ambiguous. The receptor was derived from a man aged 50-59 years with active or convalescent COVID-19. The material sequenced was peripheral blood. CDR3: CASSLSGSSAAENEQFF. In DNA form, the CDR3 reads TGTGCCAGCAGCTTAAGCGGCTCGAGCGCGGCGGAGAATGAGCAGTTCTTC.